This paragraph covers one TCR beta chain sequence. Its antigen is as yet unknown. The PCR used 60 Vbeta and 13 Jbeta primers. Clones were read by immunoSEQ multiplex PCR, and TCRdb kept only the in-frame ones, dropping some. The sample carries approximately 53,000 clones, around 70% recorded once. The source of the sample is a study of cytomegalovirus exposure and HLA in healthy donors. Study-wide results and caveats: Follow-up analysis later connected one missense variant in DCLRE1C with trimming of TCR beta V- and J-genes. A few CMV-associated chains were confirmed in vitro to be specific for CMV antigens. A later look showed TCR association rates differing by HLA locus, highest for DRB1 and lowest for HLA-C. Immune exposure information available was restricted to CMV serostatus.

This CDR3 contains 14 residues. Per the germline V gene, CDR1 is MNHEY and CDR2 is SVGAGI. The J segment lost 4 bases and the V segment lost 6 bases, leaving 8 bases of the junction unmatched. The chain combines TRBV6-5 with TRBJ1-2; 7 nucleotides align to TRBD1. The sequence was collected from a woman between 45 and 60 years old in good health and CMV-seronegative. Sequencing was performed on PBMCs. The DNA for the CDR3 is TGTGCCAGCAGACTCCAGGGGGTCGGCTATGGCTACACCTTC. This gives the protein CASRLQGVGYGYTF.